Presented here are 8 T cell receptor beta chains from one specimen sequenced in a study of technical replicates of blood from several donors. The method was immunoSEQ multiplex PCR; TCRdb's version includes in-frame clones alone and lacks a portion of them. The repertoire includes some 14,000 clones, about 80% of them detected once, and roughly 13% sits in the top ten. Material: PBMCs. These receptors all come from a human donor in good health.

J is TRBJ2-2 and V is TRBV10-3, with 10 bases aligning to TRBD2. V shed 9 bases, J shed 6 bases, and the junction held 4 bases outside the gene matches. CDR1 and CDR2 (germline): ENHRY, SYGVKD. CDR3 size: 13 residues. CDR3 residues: CAIQREGPGELFF. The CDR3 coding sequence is TGTGCCATACAGCGGGAGGGCCCCGGGGAGCTGTTTTTT.

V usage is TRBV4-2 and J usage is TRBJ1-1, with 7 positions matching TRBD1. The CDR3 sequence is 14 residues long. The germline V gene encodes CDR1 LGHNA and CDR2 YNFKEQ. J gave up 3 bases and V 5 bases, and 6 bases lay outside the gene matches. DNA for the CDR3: TGTGCCAGCAGCTCGAAACAGGGGCACACTGAAGCTTTCTTT. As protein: CASSSKQGHTEAFF.

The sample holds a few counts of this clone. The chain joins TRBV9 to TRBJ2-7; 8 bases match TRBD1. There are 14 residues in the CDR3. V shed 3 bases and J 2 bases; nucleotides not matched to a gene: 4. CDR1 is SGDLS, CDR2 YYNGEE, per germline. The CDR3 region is CASSARTGTYEQYF. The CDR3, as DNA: TGTGCCAGCAGCGCCCGGACAGGGACCTACGAGCAGTACTTC.

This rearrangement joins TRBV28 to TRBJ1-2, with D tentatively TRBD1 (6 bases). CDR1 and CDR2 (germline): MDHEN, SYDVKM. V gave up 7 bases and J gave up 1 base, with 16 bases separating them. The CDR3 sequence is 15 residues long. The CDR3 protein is CASTLPSGVNYGYTF. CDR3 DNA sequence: TGTGCCAGCACTCTCCCGTCAGGGGTTAACTATGGCTACACCTTC.

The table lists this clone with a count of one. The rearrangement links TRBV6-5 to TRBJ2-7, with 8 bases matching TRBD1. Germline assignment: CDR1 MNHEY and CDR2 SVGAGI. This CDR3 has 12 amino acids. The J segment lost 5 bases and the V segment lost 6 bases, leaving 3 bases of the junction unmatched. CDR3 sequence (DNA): TGTGCCAGCAGATCACAGGGGGACGAGCAGTACTTC. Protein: CASRSQGDEQYF.

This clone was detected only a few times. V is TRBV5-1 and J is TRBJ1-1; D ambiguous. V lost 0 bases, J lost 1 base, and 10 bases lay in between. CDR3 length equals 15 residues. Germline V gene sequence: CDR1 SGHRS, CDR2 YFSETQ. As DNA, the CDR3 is TGCGCCAGCAGCTTGGGTACGGTGTGGAACACTGAAGCTTTCTTT. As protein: CASSLGTVWNTEAFF.

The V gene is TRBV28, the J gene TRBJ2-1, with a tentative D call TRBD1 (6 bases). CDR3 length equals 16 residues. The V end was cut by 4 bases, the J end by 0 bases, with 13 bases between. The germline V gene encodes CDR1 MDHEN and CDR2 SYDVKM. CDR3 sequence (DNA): TGTGCCAGCAGTTCACGGACAGCGAGCTCCTACAATGAGCAGTTCTTC. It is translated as CASSSRTASSYNEQFF.

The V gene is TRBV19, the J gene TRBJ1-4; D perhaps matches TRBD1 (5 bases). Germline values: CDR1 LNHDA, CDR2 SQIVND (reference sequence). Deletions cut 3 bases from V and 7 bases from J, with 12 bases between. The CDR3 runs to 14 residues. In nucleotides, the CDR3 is TGTGCCAGTAGTATTTCGCAGGGTCGTGAAAAACTGTTTTTT. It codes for CASSISQGREKLFF.